Shown below are 30 T cell receptor beta chains from a single sample sequenced in a study of blood T cell repertoires in COVID-19. Only in-frame clones appear in the TCRdb table, and some are missing; sequencing was by immunoSEQ multiplex PCR. The sample shows more than 150,000 clones, about 86% of them seen only once. Sequenced: peripheral blood. The receptors derive from a man aged 45-65 years with active or convalescent COVID-19.

The sample holds one count of this clone. This chain's CDR3 is CASSSRLGAGEKLFF. The DNA of the CDR3 is TGTGCCAGCAGCTCTCGGCTGGGGGCGGGTGAAAAACTGTTTTTT. V gene TRBV7-2 combines with J gene TRBJ1-4; D is perhaps TRBD1 (6 bases). CDR3 length equals 15 residues. V lost 4 bases, J lost 7 bases, and 16 bases lay in between. Germline CDR1 and CDR2: SGHTA and FQGNSA.

The chain couples TRBV29-1 to TRBJ1-2; 7 bases match TRBD1. The V and J ends lost 1 base and 2 bases, in that order; junction bases with no gene match: 10. Per germline, CDR1 SQVTM and CDR2 ANQGSEA. The length of the CDR3 is 16 residues. This CDR3 is CSVEGIGQELNYGYTF. For the CDR3, the DNA is TGCAGCGTTGAAGGAATAGGACAGGAACTCAACTATGGCTACACCTTC.

Concerning this clone itself: Other DNA sequences within the sample encode an identical CDR3. The V and J genes are TRBV7-2 and TRBJ1-6, with TRBD1 as a possible D gene (5 bases). Germline V gives CDR1 SGHTA, CDR2 FQGNSA. V gave up 1 base and J gave up 7 bases, with 8 bases separating them. The CDR3 covers 14 residues. The CDR3 reads CASSLVRGNSPLHF. The DNA for the CDR3 is TGTGCCAGCAGCTTAGTGCGGGGGAATTCACCCCTCCACTTT.

The V gene is TRBV11-2, the J gene TRBJ2-5; no definite D call. CDR3 length equals 13 residues. V was trimmed by 3 bases and J by 5 bases, leaving 10 bases between them. From germline, CDR1 is SGHAT and CDR2 FQNNGV. The CDR3 here is CASSFEAKETQYF. The CDR3 DNA follows: TGTGCCAGCAGCTTTGAGGCCAAGGAGACCCAGTACTTC.

This clone has only a few counts. The chain combines TRBV6-5 with TRBJ1-1; D gene uncertain. V was trimmed by 3 bases and J by 9 bases, leaving 8 bases between them. Germline V gene lookup returns CDR1 MNHEY and CDR2 SVGAGI. The CDR3 runs 11 residues. The CDR3 region has the DNA TGTGCCAGCAGTTATGGCAGGCAAGCTTTCTTT. Translation gives CASSYGRQAFF.

The rearrangement links TRBV5-1 to TRBJ2-5; 7 bases are a match to TRBD2. CDR3 length: 14 residues. V gave up 4 bases and J gave up 3 bases; unmatched junction bases: 6. Germline CDR1 is SGHRS and CDR2 is YFSETQ. CDR3 protein: CASSLGGFEETQYF. The CDR3 DNA is TGCGCCAGCAGCCTCGGGGGGTTCGAAGAGACCCAGTACTTC.

This clone is a singleton in its sample. This chain links TRBV7-9 with TRBJ1-6; TRBD1 might be the D (6 bases). V was shortened by 6 bases and J by 5 bases, with 14 bases between the two germline ends. Germline V gene data show CDR1 as SEHNR and CDR2 as FQNEAQ (reference sequence). CDR3 size: 15 residues. The CDR3 DNA reads TGTGCCAGCAGTGTCAGGGGAATAGATAATTCACCCCTCCACTTT. Amino acid sequence: CASSVRGIDNSPLHF.

The rearrangement uses TRBV7-2 and TRBJ2-5; 12 nucleotides agree with TRBD1. The CDR3 runs to 14 residues. J lost 5 bases, V lost 5 bases, and 3 bases had no gene match. From germline, CDR1 is SGHTA and CDR2 FQGNSA. The DNA for the CDR3 is TGTGCCAGCAGCCGGGACAGGGGGCAGGAGACCCAGTACTTC. The encoded protein is CASSRDRGQETQYF. The full variable domain, completed using reference TRBV7-2 and TRBJ2-5, is GAGVSQSPSNKVTEKGKDVELRCDPISGHTALYWYRQSLGQGLEFLIYFQGNSAPDKSGLPSDRFSAERTGGSVSTLTIQRTQQEDSAVYLCASSRDRGQETQYFGPGTRLLVL.

V gene TRBV19 combines with J gene TRBJ1-2; tentative D call: TRBD1 (6 bases). V was trimmed by 5 bases and J by 7 bases, leaving 20 bases between them. The germline gives CDR1 LNHDA, CDR2 SQIVND (reference sequence). This CDR3 contains 15 residues. The CDR3, as DNA: TGTGCCAGTAGTCCCTCCACACAGGGTAACGGTGGCTACACCTTC. This translates into CASSPSTQGNGGYTF.

The chain is built from TRBV7-2 and TRBJ2-7, with TRBD1 as a possible D gene (5 bases). CDR1 and CDR2 (germline): SGHTA, FQGNSA. Trimming pared 2 bases from V and 2 bases from J, leaving 10 bases between. The CDR3 extends over 14 amino acids. CDR3 DNA sequence: TGTGCCAGCAGCTTACAGGGCTTTCCCTACGAGCAGTACTTC. Protein: CASSLQGFPYEQYF.

This chain connects TRBV7-9 to TRBJ2-3; D is undetermined. The CDR3 spans 12 residues. V was clipped by 5 bases and J by 5 bases, with 8 bases between them. Germline V gene data show CDR1 as SEHNR and CDR2 as FQNEAQ (reference sequence). CDR3 sequence: CASSITRDTQYF. In DNA form, the CDR3 reads TGTGCCAGCAGCATAACGCGAGATACGCAGTATTTT.

This chain uses TRBV12-5 with TRBJ1-6, with 7 bases fitting TRBD1. The CDR3 is made up of 12 amino acids. After removal of 7 bases from V and 8 bases from J, the junction contained 2 bases not matched to a gene. The germline V gene has CDR1 LGHNT and CDR2 FRNRAP. CDR3 region: CASATGDSPLHF. The CDR3 DNA reads as TGTGCTAGTGCCACAGGGGATTCACCCCTCCACTTT.

This clone occurred once. The chain couples TRBV27 to TRBJ1-2, with D unclear. Per germline, CDR1 MNHEY and CDR2 SMNVEV (reference sequence). Trimming removed 2 bases at V and 3 bases at J, with 16 bases between. The CDR3 sequence is 16 residues long. The CDR3 nucleotides are TGTGCCAGCAGTTTACTATCTGGCAGGAAGGACTATGGCTACACCTTC. Translation gives CASSLLSGRKDYGYTF.

V gene TRBV5-1 combines with J gene TRBJ2-3; 8 bases are shared with TRBD1. V shed 0 bases and J 4 bases; nucleotides not matched to a gene: 4. The CDR3 length is 15 residues. Germline-derived CDR1 and CDR2 are SGHRS and YFSETQ. The CDR3 bases are TGCGCCAGCAGCTTGGTGGACAGGGTGGCAGATACGCAGTATTTT. Protein product: CASSLVDRVADTQYF.

This chain links TRBV9 with TRBJ2-5; the D gene is possibly TRBD2 (6 bases). Trimming left V 0 bases short and J 5 bases short, with 11 bases between. CDR1 SGDLS and CDR2 YYNGEE come from the germline V gene. CDR3 length: 14 residues. The CDR3 loop reads CASSVDRGFETQYF. As DNA, the CDR3 is TGTGCCAGCAGCGTAGATCGGGGGTTCGAGACCCAGTACTTC.

The rearrangement links TRBV5-4 to TRBJ1-1; D may be TRBD1 (5 bases). This CDR3 comprises 14 residues. Germline lookup yields CDR1 SGHNT and CDR2 YYREEE (reference sequence). The V end was cut by 0 bases, the J end by 7 bases, with 13 bases between. The CDR3 DNA is TGTGCCAGCAGCTTGGTTGGGGGGAATGGTGAAGCTTTCTTT. Protein: CASSLVGGNGEAFF.

J is TRBJ2-3 and V is TRBV6-5; D is possibly TRBD2 (6 bases). Trimming removed 8 bases at V and 2 bases at J, with 11 bases between. From germline, CDR1 is MNHEY and CDR2 SVGAGI. The CDR3 has 13 residues. DNA of the CDR3: TGTGCCAGCGGGGACTTTCCCACAGATACGCAGTATTTT. As protein: CASGDFPTDTQYF.

The chain carries TRBV24-1 and TRBJ2-7; TRBD1 aligns across 8 bases. V shed 4 bases and J 4 bases; nucleotides not matched to a gene: 11. The germline V gene encodes CDR1 KGHDR and CDR2 SFDVKD. The CDR3 runs 16 residues. In DNA, the CDR3 is TGTGCCACCAGTGACCGGAGACAGGGGAATGTTTACGAGCAGTACTTC. Its protein is CATSDRRQGNVYEQYF.

This chain uses TRBV7-9 with TRBJ1-1; possible D gene TRBD1, 5 bases. Germline V CDR1 and CDR2: SEHNR, FQNEAQ (reference sequence). The CDR3 contains 15 residues. V lost 5 bases to trimming and J lost 5 bases, with 18 bases between them. The CDR3 region is CASSPRGGSETEAFF. CDR3 sequence (DNA): TGTGCCAGCAGCCCCCGGGGGGGGTCGGAAACTGAAGCTTTCTTT.

The chain links TRBV2 to TRBJ1-2; D gene uncertain. Per germline, CDR1 SNHLY and CDR2 FYNNEI. V was cut by 2 bases and J by 7 bases, with 11 bases left in between. The CDR3 totals 13 residues. This chain's CDR3 is CASSESRGGGYTF. DNA for the CDR3: TGTGCCAGCAGTGAAAGTCGGGGTGGTGGCTACACCTTC.

This clone appeared a single time. The CDR3 loop reads CAWGQGYQPQHF. CDR3 DNA sequence: TGTGCCTGGGGACAGGGATATCAGCCCCAGCATTTT. The chain recombines TRBV30 with TRBJ1-5, with 8 bases fitting TRBD1. The CDR3 runs to 12 residues. V dropped 5 bases and J dropped 5; count of bases not matched to a gene: 2. Looked up from germline, CDR1 is GTSNPN and CDR2 is SVGIG (reference sequence).

The J gene is TRBJ2-5, the V gene TRBV5-1; 10 positions agree with TRBD2. Trimming at V came to 2 bases and at J to 0 bases, leaving 1 base not matched to a gene. The CDR3 runs 15 residues. Germline V CDR1 and CDR2: SGHRS, YFSETQ. The CDR3 DNA is TGCGCCAGCAGCTTAGCGGGAGGGTACCAAGAGACCCAGTACTTC. It codes for CASSLAGGYQETQYF.

The chain carries TRBV6-5 and TRBJ1-1, with D perhaps matching TRBD1 (5 bases). There are 13 residues in the CDR3. Germline CDR1 MNHEY, CDR2 SVGAGI. Deletions cut 6 bases from V and 6 bases from J, with 14 bases between. In nucleotides, the CDR3 is TGTGCCAGCAGGGACCCAGGGAGGGCTGAAGCTTTCTTT. Encoded protein: CASRDPGRAEAFF.

The rearrangement uses TRBV18 and TRBJ2-1; TRBD2 aligns across 12 bases. CDR3 length equals 20 residues. The V gene's germline CDR1 is KGHSH and CDR2 LQKENI. V lost 1 base, J lost 0 bases, and 10 bases stayed unmatched. The CDR3 sequence: CASSPLSLAGGVSSYNEQFF. The CDR3, as DNA: TGTGCCAGCTCACCACTTTCCCTAGCGGGGGGGGTCAGCTCCTACAATGAGCAGTTCTTC.

The chain couples TRBV5-1 to TRBJ2-7, with D maybe TRBD1 (5 bases). Germline loops: CDR1 SGHRS, CDR2 YFSETQ. CDR3 size: 15 residues. Trimming removed 0 bases at V and 3 bases at J, with 13 bases between. CDR3 in DNA: TGCGCCAGCAGCTTGGACCCCGGACACCACTACGAGCAGTACTTC. Translated, it gives CASSLDPGHHYEQYF. Based on the CDR3 plus reference TRBV5-1 and TRBJ2-7, the full variable domain is KAGVTQTPRYLIKTRGQQVTLSCSPISGHRSVSWYQQTPGQGLQFLFEYFSETQRNKGNFPGRFSGRQFSNSRSEMNVSTLELGDSALYLCASSLDPGHHYEQYFGPGTRLTVT.

This sequence joins TRBV6-1 and TRBJ2-7, with a possible D match to TRBD2 (7 bases). The V gene's germline CDR1 is MNHNS and CDR2 SASEGT. Trimming pared 4 bases from V and 1 base from J, leaving 17 bases between. CDR3 size: 16 residues. CDR3 DNA sequence: TGTGCCAGCAGTGCGCGGGGGCAGGGGTTATCCTACGAGCAGTACTTC. Translation gives CASSARGQGLSYEQYF.

V and J are TRBV5-1 and TRBJ2-1, with TRBD2 matching over 15 bases. This CDR3 has 17 residues. Germline values: CDR1 SGHRS, CDR2 YFSETQ. J lost 4 bases, V lost 2 bases, and 4 bases had no gene match. For the CDR3, the DNA is TGCGCCAGCAGCTTCGGACTAGCGGGAGGGCCTTACAATGAGCAGTTCTTC. Encoded protein: CASSFGLAGGPYNEQFF.

The rearrangement links TRBV10-1 to TRBJ2-7, with D possibly being TRBD1 (6 bases). V lost 6 bases and J 5 bases, leaving 11 bases between the germline ends. CDR3 size: 12 residues. The V gene's germline CDR1 is WNHNN and CDR2 SYGVQD (reference sequence). CDR3 protein: CASSQQGHEQYF. CDR3 sequence (DNA): TGCGCCAGCAGCCAACAGGGCCACGAGCAGTACTTC.

DNA for the CDR3: TGTGCCAGCAGTAAGGAGGGGGGGCGGGAGACCCAGTACTTC. It yields the protein CASSKEGGRETQYF. V usage is TRBV7-2 and J usage is TRBJ2-5; D is perhaps TRBD2 (7 bases). This CDR3 has 14 amino acids. V lost 6 bases, J lost 5 bases, and 16 bases lay in between. Germline V lookup: CDR1 SGHTA, CDR2 FQGNSA.

The gene calls are TRBV4-3 and TRBJ2-2, with D possibly TRBD2 on 5 matching bases. The V end was cut by 0 bases, the J end by 7 bases, with 6 bases between. Germline lookup yields CDR1 LGHNA and CDR2 YSLEER. CDR3 length: 13 amino acids. CDR3 sequence: CASSQDGVGELFF. In DNA form, the CDR3 reads TGCGCCAGCAGCCAAGACGGGGTCGGGGAGCTGTTTTTT.